These 32 T cell receptor delta chains share one sample of origin, sequenced in a study of gamma-delta chains in newborns, infants, children. TCRdb re-called the reads using CATT. In the table there are approximately 3,800 delta-chain clones, approximately 2% of which are singletons. Sequenced sample: blood. Receptors originate from a child who was a newborn, infant or young child, either healthy, febrile or measles-vaccinated (not recorded which).

The table lists this clone with a few counts. A much larger clone is a single base away; this may be a read error. The J gene is TRDJ2, the V gene TRDV2; 10 positions match TRDD3. Looked up from germline, CDR1 is GEAIGNYY and CDR2 is EKD. The CDR3 covers 16 residues. The CDR3 sequence is CACDTLGDKRIAQPFF. CDR3 DNA sequence: TGTGCCTGTGACACGCTGGGGGATAAGAGGATAGCACAACCCTTCTTT.

Relative to its sample, this clone is medium-sized. This chain links TRDV2 with TRDJ3; possibly TRDD2 for D (5 bases). Germline loops: CDR1 GEAIGNYY, CDR2 EKD. V lost 3 bases and J lost 2, with 16 bases in between. This CDR3 has 18 amino acids. CDR3 coding DNA: TGTGCCTGTGACCCTGTGGTACGCCTTCCCTGGGACACCCGACAGATGTTTTTC. As protein: CACDPVVRLPWDTRQMFF.

This clone was seen a few times. A far bigger clonotype differs at one base, so this is likely a read error. The identical CDR3 is also encoded by other nucleotide sequences in the sample. V gene TRDV2 combines with J gene TRDJ3; TRDD3 agrees at 11 bases. Germline CDR1 reads GEAIGNYY; CDR2 reads EKD. The length of the CDR3 is 18 residues. CDR3 sequence (DNA): TGTGCCTGTGACACCGCTGGGGGATACTCCTGGGACACTCGACAGATGTTTTTC. It encodes CACDTAGGYSWDTRQMFF.

As for this clone: Possible read error: a much larger clone is one base away. The chain couples TRDV2 to TRDJ3; TRDD3 agrees at 11 bases. Germline V gives CDR1 GEAIGNYY, CDR2 EKD. CDR3 length equals 19 residues. V was pared by 0 bases and J by 3 bases, with 6 bases of the junction left unmatched. DNA of the CDR3: TGTGCCTGTGACACCGGCTGGGGGATACATCGCTGGGACACCCGACAGATGTTTTTC. This encodes CACDTGWGIHRWDTRQMFF.

A few counts support this clone. A read error is the likely source, as a far larger clone sits one nucleotide away. The same CDR3 arises from other DNA sequences in this sample as well. CDR3 nucleotide sequence: TGTGCCTGTGACACCGGGCTCATCTTT. It encodes CACDTGLIF. The rearrangement links TRDV2 to TRDJ1; D uncertain. Trimming removed 0 bases from V and 11 bases from J, with 3 bases in between. CDR3 size: 9 residues. CDR1 and CDR2 (germline): GEAIGNYY, EKD.

The chain recombines TRAV29/DV5 with TRDJ1; 10 positions agree with TRDD3. The junction had 12 bases not matched to a gene; V was cut back by 0 bases and J by 1 base. The CDR3 consists of 18 residues. Germline CDR1 reads NSMFDY; CDR2 reads ISSIKDK. The CDR3 region is CAASANLRGGYSTDKLIF. The CDR3 coding sequence is TGTGCAGCAAGCGCGAACCTACGTGGGGGATACAGCACCGATAAACTCATCTTT.

This clone occurred a few times. The genes are TRDV2 and TRDJ3; 11 nucleotides match TRDD3. Germline V gene data show CDR1 as GEAIGNYY and CDR2 as EKD. V lost 0 bases, J lost 3 bases, and 6 bases stayed unmatched. The CDR3 totals 19 residues. The CDR3 coding sequence is TGTGCCTGTGACACCGTCGAATGGGGGATACGCTGGGACACCCGACAGATGTTTTTC. Its protein is CACDTVEWGIRWDTRQMFF.

In this sample, this clone turned up a few times. This probably arose from a read error, given a far larger clone one base away. Additional DNA sequences in this sample encode the identical CDR3. The rearrangement uses TRDV2 and TRDJ2; the match to TRDD3 covers 7 bases. The CDR3 contains 14 residues. With 0 bases clipped from V and 6 bases from J, the junction kept 3 bases outside the gene matches. CDR1 and CDR2 (germline): GEAIGNYY, EKD. The DNA for the CDR3 is TGTGCCTGTGACACCTGGGGGACCTCAGCACAACTCTTCTTT. As protein: CACDTWGTSAQLFF.

This clone was observed a few times. This likely stems from a read error, as it lies one base from a far larger clone. The chain is built from TRDV2 and TRDJ2, with 8 positions matching TRDD3. The germline gives CDR1 GEAIGNYY, CDR2 EKD. The CDR3 has 14 residues. The chain's CDR3 is CARDTWGMTAQLFF. Written as DNA, the CDR3 is TGTGCCCGTGACACCTGGGGGATGACAGCACAACTCTTCTTT.

This clone turned up a few times. A far bigger clonotype differs at one base, so this is likely a read error. V usage is TRDV2 and J usage is TRDJ1; TRDD3 matches at 11 bases. The CDR3 contains 13 residues. Germline V lookup: CDR1 GEAIGNYY, CDR2 EKD. The CDR3 DNA follows: TGTGCCCGTGACACTGGGGGATACGATAAACTCATCTTT. It translates to CARDTGGYDKLIF.

A few counts support this clone. This may arise from a read error, as a much more abundant clone is one base away. Other nucleotide sequences from this sample produce the same CDR3. The chain combines TRAV29/DV5 with TRDJ1; TRDD3 matches at 9 bases. Germline CDR1 is NSMFDY and CDR2 is ISSIKDK. The CDR3 covers 16 residues. In DNA form, the CDR3 reads TGCGCAGCAATCGGGTTTTTACTGGGGGAGAGGGATAAACTCATCTTT. It codes for CAAIGFLLGERDKLIF.

To note about this clone: A read error is likely here: a far larger clone is one base away. The rearrangement joins TRDV2 to TRDJ3, with 7 bases fitting TRDD3. Looked up from germline, CDR1 is GEAIGNYY and CDR2 is EKD. This CDR3 is built from 19 residues. CDR3 region: CARDTAGGPSSWDTRQMFF. For the CDR3, the DNA is TGTGCCCGTGACACCGCTGGGGGTCCGAGCTCCTGGGACACCCGACAGATGTTTTTC.

V is TRDV1 and J is TRDJ2; D is ambiguous. Germline assignment: CDR1 TSWWSYY and CDR2 QGS. The CDR3 extends over 17 amino acids. V lost 1 base, J lost 0 bases, and 12 bases lay in between. CDR3 coding DNA: TGTGCTCTTGGGGAACCGATTCCCAGTACTTTGACAGCACAACTCTTCTTT. This codes for CALGEPIPSTLTAQLFF.

This clone was counted a few times. This same CDR3 is encoded by further DNA sequences in the sample. This chain uses TRDV2 with TRDJ2, with TRDD3 matching over 7 bases. The CDR3 totals 13 residues. With V trimmed by 7 bases and J by 4 bases, 5 bases remained unmatched. In germline, CDR1 is GEAIGNYY, CDR2 EKD. CDR3 nucleotide sequence: TGTGCCTGCGACTACTGGGGGACAGCACAACTCTTCTTT. Protein product: CACDYWGTAQLFF.

In the case of this clone: Other DNA sequences in the sample encode the same CDR3. The V gene is TRDV2, the J gene TRDJ3, with 9 bases aligning to TRDD3. V shed 7 bases and J 0 bases; nucleotides not matched to a gene: 6. CDR1 is GEAIGNYY and CDR2 is EKD in the germline V gene. The CDR3 has 17 amino acids. The DNA of the CDR3 is TGTGCCTGCGACGACTGGGGGAACTCCTGGGACACCCGACAGATGTTTTTC. This codes for CACDDWGNSWDTRQMFF.

Concerning this clone itself: A much more abundant neighbour one base away suggests this may be a read error. The same CDR3 arises from other DNA sequences in this sample as well. The chain uses TRDV2 and TRDJ2; TRDD3 aligns across 8 bases. This CDR3 region has 18 residues. Germline V gene lookup returns CDR1 GEAIGNYY and CDR2 EKD. CDR3 nucleotide sequence: TGTGCCTGTGACACCGTGGGTACTGGGGGCCCTTTGACAGCGCAACTCTTCTTT. Amino acids: CACDTVGTGGPLTAQLFF.

Of note for this clone: This clone may be a read error of a much larger clone one base away. The gene calls are TRDV2 and TRDJ3; TRDD3 matches 13 bases. Germline assignment: CDR1 GEAIGNYY and CDR2 EKD. CDR3 size: 18 residues. CDR3 residues: CACDTTGGYAWGTRQVFF. In nucleotides, the CDR3 is TGTGCCTGTGACACTACTGGGGGATACGCGTGGGGCACCCGACAGGTGTTTTTC.

This clone was observed a few times. A far larger clone is only one base removed, so a read error is likely. J is TRDJ1 and V is TRAV29/DV5, with 7 bases lining up with TRDD3. The CDR3 is 16 residues long. V lost 1 base, J lost 1 base, and 10 bases stayed unmatched. CDR1 NSMFDY and CDR2 ISSIKDK come from the germline V gene. The CDR3 loop reads CAASPGGMGATDKLIF. The CDR3 DNA is TGTGCAGCAAGCCCCGGGGGGATGGGGGCCACCGATAAACTCATCTTT.

V and J are TRDV1 and TRDJ2; 9 nucleotides align to TRDD3. Germline loops: CDR1 TSWWSYY, CDR2 QGS. J gave up 2 bases and V 8 bases, and 6 bases lay outside the gene matches. The CDR3 is 15 amino acids. CDR3 sequence: CALTEGGYLTAQLFF. For the CDR3, the DNA is TGTGCTCTTACAGAAGGGGGATACTTGACAGCACAACTCTTCTTT.

This clone has just a few counts. A much larger clone differs by one base, so this may be a read error. The chain couples TRDV2 to TRDJ3; 7 nucleotides agree with TRDD3. J lost 0 bases, V lost 1 base, and 8 bases had no gene match. The CDR3 has 19 residues. CDR1 and CDR2 from the germline V gene are GEAIGNYY and EKD. As DNA, the CDR3 is TGTGCCTGTGACACTTGGGGGACCCTCAGCTCCTGGGACACCCGACAGATGTTTTTC. This sequence encodes CACDTWGTLSSWDTRQMFF.

The V call is TRDV1, the J call TRDJ1; 8 nucleotides align to TRDD3. V shed 5 bases and J 0 bases; nucleotides not matched to a gene: 14. The CDR3 totals 18 residues. Per germline, CDR1 TSWWSYY and CDR2 QGS. In nucleotides, the CDR3 is TGTGCTCTTGGGAATTATCTTCCCTGGGGGACGTACACCGATAAACTCATCTTT. It translates to CALGNYLPWGTYTDKLIF.

The chain employs TRDV2 and TRDJ1; 13 bases fit TRDD3. From germline, CDR1 is GEAIGNYY and CDR2 EKD. CDR3 length: 15 residues. V shed 2 bases and J 2 bases; nucleotides not matched to a gene: 1. Written as DNA, the CDR3 is TGTGCCTGTGACATACTGGGGGATACGACCGATAAACTCATCTTT. Translated: CACDILGDTTDKLIF.

This clone was recorded a few times. The rearrangement uses TRDV2 and TRDJ3, with 13 bases lining up with TRDD3. The ends lost 2 bases at V and 1 base at J; junction bases unmatched: 7. CDR3 length equals 20 residues. Germline CDR1 and CDR2: GEAIGNYY and EKD. This chain's CDR3 is CACDNTGGYAISWDTRQMFF. The CDR3 bases are TGTGCCTGTGACAATACTGGGGGATACGCGATATCCTGGGACACCCGACAGATGTTTTTC.

As for this clone: Since a far larger clone is one base different, this is likely a read error. This rearrangement joins TRDV2 to TRDJ3; TRDD3 matches at 7 bases. The germline V gene has CDR1 GEAIGNYY and CDR2 EKD. The CDR3 contains 17 residues. CDR3 in amino acids: CACDVLGSSWGTRQMFF. The CDR3 nucleotides read TGTGCCTGTGACGTACTGGGGAGCTCCTGGGGCACCCGACAGATGTTTTTC.

In regard to this clone: One end of the junction is discordant with germline, which a read error may explain. This chain connects TRDV2 to TRDJ1; 7 nucleotides align to TRDD3. From germline, CDR1 is GEAIGNYY and CDR2 EKD. The CDR3 runs to 18 residues. The CDR3 region is CACDTLGALPEGIDKPIF. The DNA of the CDR3 is TGTGCCTGTGACACCCTGGGGGCTCTCCCCGAAGGTATCGATAAACCCATCTTC.

The table lists this clone with a few counts. The chain carries TRDV2 and TRDJ3; the match to TRDD3 covers 9 bases. Germline lookup yields CDR1 GEAIGNYY and CDR2 EKD. CDR3 size: 19 residues. With V trimmed by 0 bases and J by 2 bases, 7 bases remained unmatched. The CDR3 sequence: CACDTVGGGYPWDTRQMFF. CDR3 nucleotide sequence: TGTGCCTGTGACACCGTTGGCGGGGGATACCCCTGGGACACCCGACAGATGTTTTTC.

This clone came up a few times. This sample includes further DNA sequences coding for the same CDR3. This chain uses TRDV2 with TRDJ2; TRDD3 agrees at 12 bases. Unmatched junction bases numbered 10, after V lost 3 bases and J lost 0 bases. Per the germline V gene, CDR1 is GEAIGNYY and CDR2 is EKD. This CDR3 spans 19 amino acids. CDR3 protein: CACDAVLGDTLALTAQLFF. In nucleotides, the CDR3 is TGTGCCTGTGACGCTGTACTGGGGGATACTCTTGCTTTGACAGCACAACTCTTCTTT.

This clone is classed as medium-sized (0.01 to 0.1%). V is TRDV2 and J is TRDJ2, with TRDD3 matching 11 bases. The CDR3 covers 17 residues. The ends lost 3 bases at V and 1 base at J; junction bases unmatched: 6. Germline CDR1 is GEAIGNYY and CDR2 is EKD. CDR3 sequence: CACDSLGDTYLTAQLFF. CDR3 nucleotides: TGTGCCTGTGACTCCTTGGGGGATACGTATTTGACAGCACAACTCTTCTTT.

Comment on this clone: Germline and junction disagree at one end, which may indicate a read error. The V and J genes are TRDV2 and TRDJ3, with TRDD3 matching over 11 bases. CDR1 GEAIGNYY and CDR2 EKD come from the germline V gene. CDR3 size: 21 residues. This CDR3 is CACDTVWGIRSSSRDTRQMFF. The DNA for the CDR3 is TGTGCCTGTGACACCGTATGGGGGATACGGTCAAGCTCCAGGGACACCCGACAGATGTTTTTC.

The gene calls are TRDV2 and TRDJ2, with 7 bases that match TRDD3. The germline V gene has CDR1 GEAIGNYY and CDR2 EKD. The V and J ends lost 0 bases and 4 bases, in that order; junction bases with no gene match: 1. This CDR3 is 14 amino acids long. The CDR3, as DNA: TGTGCCTGTGACACCGTGGGGGAGACAGCACAACTCTTCTTT. Translation gives CACDTVGETAQLFF.

In its sample, this clone was seen a few times. The chain joins TRDV2 to TRDJ3; the D is unclear. CDR1 and CDR2 from the germline V gene are GEAIGNYY and EKD. This CDR3 is 19 amino acids long. V lost 0 bases to trimming and J lost 0 bases, with 14 bases between them. The CDR3 loop reads CACDTLMEMSSWDTRQMFF. As DNA, the CDR3 is TGTGCCTGTGACACCTTAATGGAGATGAGCTCCTGGGACACCCGACAGATGTTTTTC.

This clone occurred a few times. In DNA, the CDR3 is TGTGCCTGTGGCGTACTGGGGGATCTCAGCTCCTGGGACACCCGACAGATGTTTTTC. Translated, it gives CACGVLGDLSSWDTRQMFF. The chain couples TRDV2 to TRDJ3, with 10 bases that match TRDD3. The CDR3 consists of 19 residues. J gave up 0 bases and V 5 bases, and 9 bases lay outside the gene matches. From germline, CDR1 is GEAIGNYY and CDR2 EKD.